This TCR beta chain is from a study of blood T cell repertoires in COVID-19. The data were produced by immunoSEQ multiplex PCR, yet TCRdb's version contains in-frame clones alone and is incomplete. Among roughly 100,000 clones listed, about nine tenths were seen once. V was pared by 8 bases and J by 2 bases, with 6 bases of the junction left unmatched. Germline V gene lookup returns CDR1 SNHLY and CDR2 FYNNEI. CDR3 length: 13 residues. Source material: peripheral blood. The sequence was obtained from a man between 18 and 35 years old with COVID-19, enrolled during active disease. V and J are TRBV2 and TRBJ2-7, with 7 bases aligning to TRBD2. DNA of the CDR3: TGTGCCAGCCGCCAGCTAGCGGCCTACGAGCAGTACTTC. This sequence encodes CASRQLAAYEQYF.